A single sample is the source of the 30 T cell receptor beta chains below, sequenced in a study of blood T cell repertoires in COVID-19. Method: immunoSEQ multiplex PCR; TCRdb's copy keeps in-frame clones and lacks some. The sample shows some 130,000 clones, 80% to 90% of them seen only once. Sequencing was carried out using peripheral blood. The receptors here all came from an older woman with acute or convalescent COVID-19.

The V gene is TRBV5-1, the J gene TRBJ1-4; D may be TRBD1 (6 bases). This CDR3 comprises 14 residues. Trimming took off 4 bases at V and 8 bases at J, with 15 bases between the two ends. Per the germline V gene, CDR1 is SGHRS and CDR2 is YFSETQ. CDR3 residues: CASSPQGSREKLFF. CDR3 DNA sequence: TGCGCCAGCAGCCCACAGGGATCGAGGGAAAAACTGTTTTTT.

This sequence joins TRBV29-1 and TRBJ2-5; D perhaps matches TRBD2 (7 bases). This CDR3 is 12 amino acids long. Between the trimmed V and J ends, which lost 6 bases and 5 bases, there was a span of 13 bases. CDR1 and CDR2 (germline): SQVTM, ANQGSEA. In DNA form, the CDR3 reads TGCAGCGTGGGAGGGGGGCCGGAGACCCAGTACTTC. This sequence encodes CSVGGGPETQYF.

The chain recombines TRBV19 with TRBJ2-7; D perhaps matches TRBD1 (6 bases). V lost 6 bases and J 0 bases, leaving 12 bases between the germline ends. This CDR3 is 14 amino acids long. Looked up from germline, CDR1 is LNHDA and CDR2 is SQIVND (reference sequence). The CDR3 nucleotides read TGTGCCAGTAGAAAGGGACAAGACTCCTACGAGCAGTACTTC. This translates into CASRKGQDSYEQYF.

The chain recombines TRBV27 with TRBJ1-5; maybe TRBD1 (5 bases). The germline V gene has CDR1 MNHEY and CDR2 SMNVEV (reference sequence). The CDR3 is 14 amino acids. With 0 bases removed from V and 7 bases from J, the gap between germline ends came to 10 bases. CDR3 loop: CASSLSAGGQPQHF. CDR3 sequence (DNA): TGTGCCAGCAGTTTATCGGCGGGGGGGCAGCCCCAGCATTTT.

This clone was recorded a few times. The chain employs TRBV30 and TRBJ1-2, with D hard to call. This CDR3 contains 14 residues. V was clipped by 0 bases and J by 5 bases, with 13 bases between them. Germline V gene data show CDR1 as GTSNPN and CDR2 as SVGIG (reference sequence). The CDR3 nucleotides read TGTGCCTGGAGTGTAAAGCGGCGTGGATATGGCTACACCTTC. Translating gives CAWSVKRRGYGYTF.

This clone is a singleton in its sample. The chain links TRBV27 to TRBJ2-1; 10 bases fit TRBD2. Per the germline V gene, CDR1 is MNHEY and CDR2 is SMNVEV (reference sequence). The ends lost 2 bases at V and 9 bases at J; junction bases unmatched: 1. The CDR3 length is 13 residues. Written as DNA, the CDR3 is TGTGCCAGCAGTTTACTAGCGGGGGTTGAGCAGTTCTTC. It encodes CASSLLAGVEQFF.

The CDR3 nucleotides read TGTGCCAGCGGCGGGAGGGCGGGTGATACGCAGTATTTT. It translates to CASGGRAGDTQYF. The rearrangement joins TRBV7-6 to TRBJ2-3, with 9 bases that match TRBD2. Germline assignment: CDR1 SGHVS and CDR2 FNYEAQ. Trimming cost V 8 bases and J 6 bases; bases outside gene matches: 6. The CDR3 totals 13 residues.

The rearrangement links TRBV5-4 to TRBJ2-3; TRBD2 matches 14 bases. The CDR3 spans 16 residues. Germline V gene data show CDR1 as SGHNT and CDR2 as YYREEE (reference sequence). The J segment lost 4 bases and the V segment lost 4 bases, leaving 5 bases of the junction unmatched. CDR3 DNA: TGTGCCAGCAGCCGAAAGGGACTAGCGGGAGCAGATACGCAGTATTTT. Encoded protein: CASSRKGLAGADTQYF.

The V call is TRBV6-6, the J call TRBJ1-1; 7 nucleotides match TRBD1. Per the germline V gene, CDR1 is MNHNY and CDR2 is SVGAGI (reference sequence). There are 13 residues in the CDR3. V dropped 10 bases and J dropped 0; count of bases not matched to a gene: 5. The CDR3 sequence: CATSDRMNTEAFF. In DNA form, the CDR3 reads TGTGCCACCTCGGACAGGATGAACACTGAAGCTTTCTTT.

The CDR3 sequence is CASSRDLPGYNSPLHF. Here the CDR3 DNA reads TGTGCCAGCAGCAGGGACTTACCCGGATATAATTCACCCCTCCACTTT. The rearrangement joins TRBV21-1 to TRBJ1-6. TRBV21-1 is assigned pseudogene status. The CDR3 has 16 residues.

The V and J genes are TRBV7-6 and TRBJ2-3; the match to TRBD2 covers 10 bases. This CDR3 is 18 amino acids long. V shed 3 bases, J shed 0 bases, and the junction held 9 bases outside the gene matches. Germline CDR1 reads SGHVS; CDR2 reads FNYEAQ. CDR3 sequence reads: CASSLGVAGGTSTDTQYF. CDR3 coding DNA: TGTGCCAGCAGCTTGGGGGTAGCGGGAGGCACTAGCACAGATACGCAGTATTTT.

J is TRBJ1-4 and V is TRBV18; D possibly corresponds to TRBD1 (5 bases). This CDR3 contains 15 residues. Germline V lookup: CDR1 KGHSH, CDR2 LQKENI. V was pared by 6 bases and J by 8 bases, with 19 bases between. In DNA, the CDR3 is TGTGCCAGCTCTGCGTTGACAGTCCTGGGAGAAAAACTGTTTTTT. Translation: CASSALTVLGEKLFF. Full variable domain (rest looked up from reference TRBV18 and TRBJ1-4): NAGVMQNPRHLVRRRGQEARLRCSPMKGHSHVYWYRQLPEEGLKFMVYLQKENIIDESGMPKERFSAEFPKEGPSILRIQQVVRGDSAAYFCASSALTVLGEKLFFGSGTQLSVL.

V and J are TRBV3-1 (or the pseudogene TRBV3-2) and TRBJ1-2; D uncertain. The CDR3 is made up of 15 amino acids. The germline V and J ends were trimmed by 1 base and 5 bases, with 14 bases remaining between them. Germline-derived CDR1 and CDR2 are LGHDT and YNNKEL (reference sequence). This CDR3 is CASSQVGGSLYGYTF. The CDR3 bases are TGTGCCAGCAGCCAAGTCGGAGGGAGCCTATATGGCTACACCTTC.

The rearrangement links TRBV28 to TRBJ1-2, with a weak D call TRBD1 (5 bases). The CDR3 loop spans 13 amino acids. Trimming took 5 bases from V and 5 from J, leaving 12 bases between them. Germline V gene data show CDR1 as MDHEN and CDR2 as SYDVKM. Here the CDR3 reads CASSQTGLYGYTF. DNA for the CDR3: TGTGCCAGCAGTCAAACAGGCTTATATGGCTACACCTTC.

V is TRBV27 and J is TRBJ1-4; D gene uncertain. Trimming left V 1 base short and J 8 bases short, with 8 bases between. The CDR3 sequence is 13 residues long. In germline, CDR1 is MNHEY, CDR2 SMNVEV (reference sequence). The CDR3, as DNA: TGTGCCAGCAGTTTATTCGGGGAGGAAAAACTGTTTTTT. This translates into CASSLFGEEKLFF. The full variable domain, its missing parts supplied by reference TRBV27 and TRBJ1-4, is EAQVTQNPRYLITVTGKKLTVTCSQNMNHEYMSWYRQDPGLGLRQIYYSMNVEVTDKGDVPEGYKVSRKEKRNFPLILESPSPNQTSLYFCASSLFGEEKLFFGSGTQLSVL.

This clone was seen once. CDR3 nucleotide sequence: TGTGCCTGGAGTATCGGGACAGCGTCTGGAAACACCATATATTTT. This codes for CAWSIGTASGNTIYF. The chain recombines TRBV30 with TRBJ1-3; 7 positions match TRBD1. There are 15 residues in the CDR3. In germline, CDR1 is GTSNPN, CDR2 SVGIG (reference sequence). Germline trimming cut 2 bases from V and 1 base from J; bases unmatched to any gene: 5.

This chain connects TRBV6-1 to TRBJ2-1; no clear D. Between the trimmed V and J ends, which lost 2 bases and 2 bases, there was a span of 7 bases. Germline-derived CDR1 and CDR2 are MNHNS and SASEGT. The CDR3 covers 14 residues. The CDR3 sequence is CASSETATYNEQFF. The CDR3, as DNA: TGTGCCAGCAGTGAAACAGCTACCTACAATGAGCAGTTCTTC.

This chain joins TRBV28 and TRBJ2-7; D gene unclear. V was shortened by 8 bases and J by 3 bases, with 14 bases between the two germline ends. The CDR3 has 13 residues. CDR1 is MDHEN and CDR2 is SYDVKM in the germline V gene. In nucleotides, the CDR3 is TGTGCCAGCGGGCGCCAATCGCGCTACGAGCAGTACTTC. It encodes CASGRQSRYEQYF.

The rearrangement links TRBV10-3 to TRBJ2-3; 12 positions agree with TRBD2. Germline trimming cut 5 bases from V and 6 bases from J; bases unmatched to any gene: 9. The CDR3 is 16 amino acids. Germline V gene lookup returns CDR1 ENHRY and CDR2 SYGVKD. The CDR3 protein is CAISRGLAGRWDTQYF. The CDR3 DNA reads as TGTGCCATCAGTCGCGGACTAGCGGGAAGGTGGGATACGCAGTATTTT.

The chain combines TRBV5-1 with TRBJ1-1; 7 bases fit TRBD1. There are 15 residues in the CDR3. CDR1 is SGHRS and CDR2 is YFSETQ in the germline V gene. Trimming removed 4 bases from V and 3 bases from J; junction bases left unmatched: 9. The CDR3 bases are TGCGCCAGCAGCATAAGACAGGGTTTGGACACTGAAGCTTTCTTT. This codes for CASSIRQGLDTEAFF. The full variable domain, with the rest looked up from reference TRBV5-1 and TRBJ1-1, is KAGVTQTPRYLIKTRGQQVTLSCSPISGHRSVSWYQQTPGQGLQFLFEYFSETQRNKGNFPGRFSGRQFSNSRSEMNVSTLELGDSALYLCASSIRQGLDTEAFFGQGTRLTVV.

This sequence joins TRBV3-1 (or the pseudogene TRBV3-2) and TRBJ2-5, with D unresolved. CDR3 length: 13 amino acids. The V gene's germline CDR1 is LGHDT and CDR2 YNNKEL (reference sequence). The V gene lost 0 bases and the J gene lost 4 bases, with 6 bases spanning the gap. This chain's CDR3 is CASSQDFGETQYF. CDR3 DNA: TGTGCCAGCAGCCAAGATTTCGGAGAGACCCAGTACTTC.

This chain connects TRBV2 to TRBJ2-7, with a weak D call TRBD1 (6 bases). There are 13 residues in the CDR3. Trimming took 6 bases from V and 5 from J, leaving 14 bases between them. Germline V gives CDR1 SNHLY, CDR2 FYNNEI. CDR3 in amino acids: CASRLSGVDEQYV. The CDR3 DNA reads TGTGCCAGCAGACTCTCAGGGGTTGACGAGCAGTACGTC.

The chain combines TRBV7-9 with TRBJ1-4, with TRBD1 matching 7 bases. There are 14 residues in the CDR3. V was pared by 1 base and J by 6 bases, with 2 bases of the junction left unmatched. Looked up from germline, CDR1 is SEHNR and CDR2 is FQNEAQ (reference sequence). DNA for the CDR3: TGTGCCAGCAGCTTAGTAGGGGGCGATGAAAAACTGTTTTTT. Its translation is CASSLVGGDEKLFF.

CDR3 loop: CASSYRDTDFEQFF. CDR3 bases: TGTGCCAGCAGTTACAGGGACACGGACTTTGAGCAGTTCTTC. The chain employs TRBV6-5 and TRBJ2-1; possibly TRBD1 for D (6 bases). The CDR3 extends over 14 amino acids. The germline V gene has CDR1 MNHEY and CDR2 SVGAGI. Trimming removed 2 bases from V and 9 bases from J, with 14 bases in between.

V and J are TRBV11-2 and TRBJ1-1; 9 bases align to TRBD1. Germline assignment: CDR1 SGHAT and CDR2 FQNNGV. The CDR3 length is 16 residues. V shed 4 bases, J shed 8 bases, and the junction held 14 bases outside the gene matches. CDR3 in DNA: TGTGCCAGCAGCTCCCGTTTACAGGGGGCCGGTCACGAAGCTTTCTTT. Its protein is CASSSRLQGAGHEAFF.

A few counts support this clone. V and J are TRBV7-3 and TRBJ2-5; D unclear. CDR1 is SGHTA and CDR2 is FQGTGA in the germline V gene. V lost 2 bases and J lost 5, with 9 bases in between. The CDR3 totals 13 residues. CDR3 residues: CASSLWVRETQYF. The CDR3 DNA reads as TGTGCCAGCAGCTTATGGGTGAGGGAGACCCAGTACTTC.

The rearrangement joins TRBV5-1 to TRBJ2-5, with 11 nucleotides matching TRBD2. Germline assignment: CDR1 SGHRS and CDR2 YFSETQ. The V gene end was trimmed by 2 bases and the J gene end by 3 bases; junction bases not matched to a gene: 3. The CDR3 length is 15 residues. CDR3 in amino acids: CASSFSGRAEETQYF. DNA of the CDR3: TGCGCCAGCAGCTTTAGCGGGAGGGCCGAAGAGACCCAGTACTTC. Drawing the rest from reference TRBV5-1 and TRBJ2-5, the complete variable domain is KAGVTQTPRYLIKTRGQQVTLSCSPISGHRSVSWYQQTPGQGLQFLFEYFSETQRNKGNFPGRFSGRQFSNSRSEMNVSTLELGDSALYLCASSFSGRAEETQYFGPGTRLLVL.

As DNA, the CDR3 is TGTGCCAGTAGTATATTACAGGGCACGCGCTCTGGAAACACCATATATTTT. This translates into CASSILQGTRSGNTIYF. The chain recombines TRBV19 with TRBJ1-3; D might be TRBD1 (6 bases). The V and J ends lost 2 bases and 0 bases respectively, with 14 bases between them. The CDR3 consists of 17 residues. The V gene's germline CDR1 is LNHDA and CDR2 SQIVND (reference sequence).

This chain uses TRBV27 with TRBJ2-7; TRBD1 might be the D (5 bases). Germline CDR1 and CDR2: MNHEY and SMNVEV (reference sequence). Trimming removed 5 bases at V and 2 bases at J, with 10 bases between. The CDR3 contains 13 residues. The DNA of the CDR3 is TGTGCCAGCAGTGCCACAGGAACCTACGAGCAGTACTTC. It encodes CASSATGTYEQYF.

This chain uses TRBV5-6 with TRBJ1-2; 7 nucleotides match TRBD1. V dropped 4 bases and J dropped 4; count of bases not matched to a gene: 7. CDR3 size: 14 residues. Germline CDR1 and CDR2: SGHDT and YYEEEE. This chain's CDR3 is CASSDGQDSYGYTF. DNA for the CDR3: TGTGCCAGCAGCGATGGACAGGACAGCTATGGCTACACCTTC.